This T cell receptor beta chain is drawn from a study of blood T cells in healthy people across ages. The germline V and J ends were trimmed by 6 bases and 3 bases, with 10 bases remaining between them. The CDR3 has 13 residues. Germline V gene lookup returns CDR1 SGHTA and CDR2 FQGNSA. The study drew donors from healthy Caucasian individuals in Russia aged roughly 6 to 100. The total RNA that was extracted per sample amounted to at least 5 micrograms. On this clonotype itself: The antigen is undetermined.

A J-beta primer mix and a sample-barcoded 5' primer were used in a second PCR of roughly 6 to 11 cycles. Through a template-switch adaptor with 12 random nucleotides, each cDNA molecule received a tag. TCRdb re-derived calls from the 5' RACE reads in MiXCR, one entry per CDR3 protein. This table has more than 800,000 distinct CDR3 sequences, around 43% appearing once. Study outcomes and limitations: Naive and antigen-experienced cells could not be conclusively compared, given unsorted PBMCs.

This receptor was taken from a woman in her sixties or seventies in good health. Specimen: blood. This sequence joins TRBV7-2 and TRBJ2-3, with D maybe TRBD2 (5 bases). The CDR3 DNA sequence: TGTGCCAGCAGATCTCGGACTACAGATACGCAGTATTTT. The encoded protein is CASRSRTTDTQYF.